This passage covers 31 T cell receptor beta chains from one sample sequenced in a study of T-cell memory formation after mild COVID-19 (dated by TCRdb to about 2021). Libraries were built with 5' RACE. Sequencing was carried out with an Illumina NovaSeq 6000. Clones were called with MiXCR by TCRdb after fastp trimmed the public reads at Q25, and only in-frame beta chains were retained. Rows with one shared CDR3 protein collapse into an entry with the most common genes and DNA. For this sample the table gives approximately 580,000 distinct CDR3 sequences, of which about a fifth were detected only once. In total, the top ten clones hold around 13% of the sample. Sample: PBMCs or a T cell subset sorted from them (not recorded which). The receptors were gathered from an adult woman who had mild COVID-19 (a few samples of this study predate the infection). The sample titles of this study are shuffled in the database, so cell type and time point are left out; the donor was told from shared clones.

Only a few counts were recorded for this clonotype. The chain joins TRBV5-1 to TRBJ2-1; D perhaps matches TRBD2 (7 bases). The CDR3 runs to 16 residues. Trimming pared 4 bases from V and 4 bases from J, leaving 18 bases between. From germline, CDR1 is SGHRS and CDR2 YFSETQ. The CDR3 loop reads CASSPGEGGRYNEQFF. CDR3 in DNA: TGCGCCAGCAGCCCCGGTGAGGGGGGGCGTTACAATGAGCAGTTCTTC.

This clonotype has more than one count but fewer than ten. The chain carries TRBV12-3 or TRBV12-4 and TRBJ1-3, with D unresolved. With 2 bases removed from V and 0 bases from J, the gap between germline ends came to 11 bases. This CDR3 spans 16 amino acids. The CDR3 coding sequence is TGTGCCAGCAGTTTATACGTAGGTCCCTCTGGAAACACCATATATTTT. This gives the protein CASSLYVGPSGNTIYF.

This clonotype appeared many times. CDR3 residues: CASSLDLNTGELFF. The CDR3 bases are TGTGCCAGCAGCTTAGATCTTAACACCGGGGAGCTGTTTTTT. The chain uses TRBV7-9 and TRBJ2-2; D remains ambiguous. Germline loops: CDR1 SEHNR, CDR2 FQNEAQ (reference sequence). Trimming pared 1 base from V and 2 bases from J, leaving 5 bases between. The CDR3 length is 14 residues.

This clonotype was seen more than once but under ten times. The rearrangement uses TRBV27 and TRBJ1-1; D may be TRBD1 (6 bases). This CDR3 comprises 14 residues. Trimming removed 5 bases at V and 0 bases at J, with 10 bases between. Germline-derived CDR1 and CDR2 are MNHEY and SMNVEV (reference sequence). In DNA, the CDR3 is TGTGCCAGCAGTAAGACAGGTATGAACACTGAAGCTTTCTTT. Amino acids: CASSKTGMNTEAFF.

This clonotype was picked up a small number of times. The chain employs TRBV5-1 and TRBJ2-7, with D perhaps matching TRBD1 (6 bases). This CDR3 region has 15 residues. V lost 4 bases to trimming and J lost 2 bases, with 16 bases between them. The germline gives CDR1 SGHRS, CDR2 YFSETQ. The CDR3 DNA reads as TGCGCCAGCAGCCTAGGTGGCGAGGGGGCCTACGAGCAGTACTTC. The encoded protein is CASSLGGEGAYEQYF.

This clonotype was seen a few times. The genes are TRBV5-1 and TRBJ2-3; D not certain. CDR3 length: 12 amino acids. Germline CDR1 is SGHRS and CDR2 is YFSETQ. V was trimmed by 0 bases and J by 5 bases, leaving 4 bases between them. In nucleotides, the CDR3 is TGCGCCAGCAGCTTGGATTTAGATACGCAGTATTTT. It specifies CASSLDLDTQYF.

The chain uses TRBV30 and TRBJ1-2, with TRBD1 as a possible D gene (5 bases). Looked up from germline, CDR1 is GTSNPN and CDR2 is SVGIG (reference sequence). The CDR3 has 15 amino acids. Trimming left V 0 bases short and J 4 bases short, with 15 bases between. CDR3 DNA: TGTGCCTGGAGTGTCCAATCGGGAGGGGTCTATGGCTACACCTTC. It is translated as CAWSVQSGGVYGYTF.

The genes are TRBV7-3 and TRBJ2-2; D remains unclear. In germline, CDR1 is SGHTA, CDR2 FQGTGA. CDR3 length equals 12 residues. Trimming shortened V by 1 base and J by 9 bases, and 6 bases separated the two germline ends. CDR3 sequence (DNA): TGTGCCAGCAGCTTAATAGGTTGGGAGCTGTTTTTT. Amino acids: CASSLIGWELFF.

This clonotype was counted only a few times. The chain couples TRBV6-5 to TRBJ1-1; D not resolved. Between the trimmed V and J ends, which lost 0 bases and 0 bases, there was a span of 8 bases. CDR3 length: 15 amino acids. CDR1 is MNHEY, CDR2 SVGAGI, per germline. The CDR3 region is CASSYSTRLNTEAFF. The CDR3 DNA is TGTGCCAGCAGTTACTCGACCAGGCTGAACACTGAAGCTTTCTTT.

This clonotype was detected a few times. This chain's CDR3 is CASSLGTLDEQYF. Written as DNA, the CDR3 is TGCGCCAGCAGCTTGGGGACTCTCGACGAGCAGTACTTC. The chain combines TRBV5-1 with TRBJ2-7; maybe TRBD2 (5 bases). This CDR3 spans 13 amino acids. The germline V gene has CDR1 SGHRS and CDR2 YFSETQ. V shed 0 bases and J shed 5 bases, with 9 bases lying between them.

This chain connects TRBV7-3 to TRBJ2-2; 8 positions match TRBD2. CDR1 and CDR2 (germline): SGHTA, FQGTGA. V shed 5 bases, J shed 5 bases, and the junction held 10 bases outside the gene matches. The CDR3 has 16 residues. The CDR3 DNA sequence: TGTGCCAGCAGCCGGAGTGGCGGGGGGTTAACCGGGGAGCTGTTTTTT. Translation gives CASSRSGGGLTGELFF.

The rearrangement uses TRBV20-1 and TRBJ2-3; 9 bases map to TRBD2. The germline gives CDR1 DFQATT, CDR2 SNEGSKA (reference sequence). Germline trimming cut 4 bases from V and 1 base from J; bases unmatched to any gene: 12. CDR3 length: 17 residues. In DNA, the CDR3 is TGCAGTGCTACCCAGACGCGGGGGGGCGTGGGCACAGATACGCAGTATTTT. Translation gives CSATQTRGGVGTDTQYF.

This clonotype appeared a few times. The chain has TRBV9 and TRBJ2-1; perhaps TRBD1 as D (5 bases). This CDR3 is 14 amino acids long. V dropped 1 base and J dropped 9 bases, with 14 bases sitting between them. Germline V gene lookup returns CDR1 SGDLS and CDR2 YYNGEE. The CDR3 sequence is CASSVTAQGSEQFF. The CDR3 DNA sequence: TGTGCCAGCAGCGTAACTGCTCAGGGTAGTGAGCAGTTCTTC.

This clonotype was found many times. V usage is TRBV3-1 and J usage is TRBJ2-7; 9 positions match TRBD2. With V trimmed by 0 bases and J by 3 bases, 3 bases remained unmatched. The V gene's germline CDR1 is LGHDT and CDR2 YNNKEL (reference sequence). The CDR3 has 15 residues. In nucleotides, the CDR3 is TGTGCCAGCAGCCAAGATCTAGCGGGACGCTACGAGCAGTACTTC. Its protein is CASSQDLAGRYEQYF.

At least ten counts were recorded for this clonotype. This chain uses TRBV20-1 with TRBJ1-1, with no clear D. Trimming left V 4 bases short and J 8 bases short, with 14 bases between. Germline CDR1 and CDR2: DFQATT and SNEGSKA (reference sequence). The CDR3 spans 12 residues. The CDR3: CSATLSGGEAFF. The CDR3 coding sequence is TGCAGTGCTACCCTATCGGGAGGGGAAGCTTTCTTT.

This clonotype was observed a handful of times. V usage is TRBV9 and J usage is TRBJ2-7, with 13 nucleotides matching TRBD2. The length of the CDR3 is 22 residues. The germline gives CDR1 SGDLS, CDR2 YYNGEE. V shed 0 bases, J shed 4 bases, and the junction held 22 bases outside the gene matches. CDR3 sequence: CASSVGLPRTSGGHGLEYEQYF. The CDR3 coding sequence is TGTGCCAGCAGCGTAGGTCTACCTCGGACTAGCGGGGGACACGGTCTCGAATACGAGCAGTACTTC.

This chain joins TRBV7-2 and TRBJ2-5, with D uncertain. The CDR3 is 11 residues long. CDR1 and CDR2 from the germline V gene are SGHTA and FQGNSA. V was shortened by 4 bases and J by 7 bases, with 7 bases between the two germline ends. The CDR3, as DNA: TGTGCCAGCAGCTCTAGATCGACCCAGTACTTC. Translated, it gives CASSSRSTQYF.

The V gene is TRBV5-4, the J gene TRBJ2-7; TRBD2 matches at 7 bases. The germline gives CDR1 SGHNT, CDR2 YYREEE (reference sequence). The CDR3 runs to 17 residues. J gave up 0 bases and V 3 bases, and 12 bases lay outside the gene matches. The CDR3: CASSSWGRGPTSYEQYF. The DNA for the CDR3 is TGTGCCAGCAGCTCGTGGGGGAGGGGACCAACCTCCTACGAGCAGTACTTC.

This chain uses TRBV29-1 with TRBJ1-2; a possible D gene is TRBD1 (6 bases). The CDR3 is 12 residues long. Germline lookup yields CDR1 SQVTM and CDR2 ANQGSEA. Trimming removed 3 bases from V and 6 bases from J, with 11 bases in between. The CDR3 reads CSVDRGRDGYTF. The DNA of the CDR3 is TGCAGCGTTGACAGGGGACGAGATGGCTACACCTTC.

The chain recombines TRBV5-6 with TRBJ1-2, with D unclear. CDR3 length: 13 amino acids. Trimming pared 1 base from V and 6 bases from J, leaving 10 bases between. Germline loops: CDR1 SGHDT, CDR2 YYEEEE. The CDR3 nucleotides are TGTGCCAGCAGCTTGTCGGCAGATCATGGCTACACCTTC. It is translated as CASSLSADHGYTF. Drawing the rest from reference TRBV5-6 and TRBJ1-2, the complete variable domain is DAGVTQSPTHLIKTRGQQVTLRCSPKSGHDTVSWYQQALGQGPQFIFQYYEEEERQRGNFPDRFSGHQFPNYSSELNVNALLLGDSALYLCASSLSADHGYTFGSGTRLTVV.

This clonotype was picked up a small number of times. The chain recombines TRBV12-3 or TRBV12-4 with TRBJ2-2; D assignment may be TRBD1 or TRBD2 (5 bases each). The CDR3 has 16 amino acids. Between the trimmed V and J ends, which lost 7 bases and 1 base, there was a span of 16 bases. The CDR3 is CASKAREGRNTGELFF. The CDR3 DNA reads TGTGCCAGCAAGGCTCGTGAGGGGCGGAACACCGGGGAGCTGTTTTTT.

In this sample, this clonotype turned up a few times. This chain joins TRBV20-1 and TRBJ2-1, with 12 bases fitting TRBD1. Germline CDR1 DFQATT, CDR2 SNEGSKA (reference sequence). With 0 bases clipped from V and 5 bases from J, the junction kept 14 bases outside the gene matches. The CDR3 contains 19 residues. As DNA, the CDR3 is TGCAGTGCTAGAGATAAGGGACAGGGGGCCATAGGGACACACAATGAGCAGTTCTTC. It specifies CSARDKGQGAIGTHNEQFF.

This clonotype has more than one count but fewer than ten. This chain uses TRBV6-1 with TRBJ1-5, with a weak D call TRBD1 (5 bases). Trimming left V 6 bases short and J 4 bases short, with 16 bases between. The CDR3 contains 15 residues. CDR1 is MNHNS, CDR2 SASEGT, per germline. This chain's CDR3 is CASRAGKRGNQPQHF. The CDR3 DNA reads as TGTGCCAGCAGGGCAGGGAAGCGTGGAAATCAGCCCCAGCATTTT.

The sample holds many counts of this clonotype. The chain links TRBV6-2 or TRBV6-3 to TRBJ2-3; TRBD2 aligns across 13 bases. The CDR3 is 15 amino acids. J lost 6 bases, V lost 6 bases, and 6 bases had no gene match. The germline CDR1 and CDR2 sequences are MNHEY and SVGEGT. CDR3 region: CASSPRLAGGDTQYF. The CDR3 DNA reads as TGTGCCAGCAGCCCCCGACTAGCGGGGGGTGATACGCAGTATTTT.

This clonotype was detected only a few times. The rearrangement uses TRBV30 and TRBJ2-1; 9 nucleotides align to TRBD2. Germline CDR1 and CDR2: GTSNPN and SVGIG (reference sequence). The CDR3 is 14 amino acids. The ends lost 3 bases at V and 8 bases at J; junction bases unmatched: 8. The CDR3 loop is CAWSRVAGVHEQFF. CDR3 coding DNA: TGTGCCTGGAGCCGAGTAGCGGGAGTCCATGAGCAGTTCTTC.

This clonotype was counted a few times. The chain combines TRBV4-3 with TRBJ1-1, with TRBD1 as a possible D gene (6 bases). Trimming shortened V by 0 bases and J by 1 base, and 15 bases separated the two germline ends. The CDR3 sequence is 17 residues long. Germline values: CDR1 LGHNA, CDR2 YSLEER. In nucleotides, the CDR3 is TGCGCCAGCAGCCAAGATGCTCGGGGGGCGAGGAACACTGAAGCTTTCTTT. This sequence encodes CASSQDARGARNTEAFF.

This clonotype appeared a few times. The chain links TRBV10-3 to TRBJ2-7; 7 bases are a match to TRBD2. The V gene end was trimmed by 8 bases and the J gene end by 6 bases; junction bases not matched to a gene: 10. The CDR3 consists of 13 residues. CDR1 ENHRY and CDR2 SYGVKD come from the germline V gene. The CDR3 nucleotides are TGTGCCATCCGTGGCGGGGGTCTACGCGAGCAGTACTTC. Amino acids: CAIRGGGLREQYF.

CDR3 residues: CSAGSGNQPQHF. In nucleotides, the CDR3 is TGCAGTGCGGGGAGCGGCAATCAGCCCCAGCATTTT. V gene TRBV20-1 combines with J gene TRBJ1-5, with D unclear. Germline assignment: CDR1 DFQATT and CDR2 SNEGSKA (reference sequence). V lost 6 bases, J lost 2 bases, and 8 bases lay in between. The CDR3 spans 12 residues.

This chain joins TRBV10-3 and TRBJ2-1; D is tentatively TRBD1 or TRBD2 (5 bases each). Germline V gene data show CDR1 as ENHRY and CDR2 as SYGVKD. The CDR3 has 17 residues. V was cut by 0 bases and J by 0 bases, with 12 bases left in between. The CDR3 reads CAISESRDVSSYNEQFF. CDR3 DNA: TGTGCCATCAGTGAGTCACGGGACGTGAGCTCCTACAATGAGCAGTTCTTC.

CDR3 amino acids: CASRRGDEQFF. Written as DNA, the CDR3 is TGTGCCAGCCGCCGAGGGGATGAGCAGTTCTTC. The chain carries TRBV12-3 or TRBV12-4 and TRBJ2-1, with D perhaps TRBD1 or TRBD2 (5 bases each). The CDR3 extends over 11 amino acids. V was clipped by 8 bases and J by 8 bases, with 10 bases between them.

There are a few counts of this clonotype. The chain employs TRBV12-3 or TRBV12-4 and TRBJ1-1; D is perhaps TRBD1 (5 bases). Deletions cut 2 bases from V and 0 bases from J, with 7 bases between. This CDR3 is 14 amino acids long. CDR3 protein: CASSLHRLNTEAFF. In DNA form, the CDR3 reads TGTGCCAGCAGTTTACACAGGTTGAACACTGAAGCTTTCTTT.